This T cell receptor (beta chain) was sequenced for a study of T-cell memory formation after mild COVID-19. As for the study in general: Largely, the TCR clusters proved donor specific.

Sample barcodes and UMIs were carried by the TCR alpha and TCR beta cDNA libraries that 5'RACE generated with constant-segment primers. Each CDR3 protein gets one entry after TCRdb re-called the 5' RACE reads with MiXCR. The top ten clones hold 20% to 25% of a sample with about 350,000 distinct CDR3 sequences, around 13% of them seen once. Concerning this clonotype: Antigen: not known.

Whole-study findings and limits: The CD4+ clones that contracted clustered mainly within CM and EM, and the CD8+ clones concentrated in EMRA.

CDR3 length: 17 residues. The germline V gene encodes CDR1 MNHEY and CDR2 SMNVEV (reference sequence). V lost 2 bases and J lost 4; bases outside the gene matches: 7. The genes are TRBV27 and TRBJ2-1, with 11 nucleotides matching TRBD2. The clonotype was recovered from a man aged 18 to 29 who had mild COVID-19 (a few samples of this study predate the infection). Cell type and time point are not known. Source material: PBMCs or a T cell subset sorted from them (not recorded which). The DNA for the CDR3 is TGTGCCAGCAGTTTAAATCTGGCTAGCGGGGGGTACAATGAGCAGTTCTTC. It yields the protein CASSLNLASGGYNEQFF.